This T cell receptor beta chain comes out of a study of cytomegalovirus exposure and HLA in healthy donors. Broader study findings: With later analysis, a missense DCLRE1C variant became linked to TCR beta V- and J-gene trimming.

Concerning this clone itself: Its cognate antigen is unknown.

CDR3 length: 13 residues. Trimming at V came to 4 bases and at J to 9 bases, leaving 6 bases not matched to a gene. Germline V gene lookup returns CDR1 SQVTM and CDR2 ANQGSEA. At sampling all donors were nominally healthy, likely with unrecorded immune exposures. The PCR had 60 Vbeta and 13 Jbeta primers. Clones were read by immunoSEQ multiplex PCR, and TCRdb kept only the in-frame ones, dropping some. The sample gives roughly 100,000 clones, 71% of which show up once; over 2.5% is in the top ten. Sequenced sample: PBMCs. The chain recombines TRBV29-1 with TRBJ2-1; 10 nucleotides match TRBD2. This clonotype was obtained from a female donor in good health and CMV-seronegative. The CDR3 DNA reads as TGCAGCGTTGTTCTAGCGGGAGCGGGTGAGCAGTTCTTC. Protein sequence: CSVVLAGAGEQFF.